This paragraph covers one T cell receptor beta chain sequence. V was cut by 4 bases and J by 4 bases, with 11 bases left in between. The germline V gene has CDR1 MDHEN and CDR2 SYDVKM. CDR3 size: 14 residues. The source of the sample is a study of cytomegalovirus exposure and HLA in healthy donors. PCR involved 60 Vbeta and 13 Jbeta primers. Method: immunoSEQ multiplex PCR; TCRdb's copy keeps in-frame clones and lacks some. In all, the sample yields roughly 50,000 clones. This sequence originates from a woman aged 55-69 years in good health and CMV-seropositive. The gene calls are TRBV28 and TRBJ1-3, with a weak D call TRBD1 (6 bases). The specimen sequenced was PBMCs. CDR3 sequence (DNA): TGTGCCAGCAGTTATGGGGGCCTGGGAAACACCATATATTTT. It specifies CASSYGGLGNTIYF.